Here is one T cell receptor (beta chain) with its context. Its antigen is unknown. TCRdb reanalysed the 5' RACE reads using MiXCR and keeps one entry per CDR3 protein. This table has roughly 340,000 distinct CDR3 sequences, under 5% appearing once. The source of the sample is a study of T cells after yellow fever vaccination. Study-wide background: Some fractions had low cell numbers, and these were prepared with SMART-Seq v4 Ultra Low Input. The study's findings and limits: Most primary-vaccination clones reappeared after the booster (approximately 97% CD4, 75% to 90% CD8).

This CDR3 spans 17 amino acids. Germline CDR1 and CDR2: MNHEY and SVGAGI. The V end was cut by 2 bases, the J end by 5 bases, with 21 bases between. The gene calls are TRBV6-5 and TRBJ2-5; D gene ambiguous. This specimen was PBMCs, taken 5 days after the yellow fever booster vaccination. The receptor's source is a man between 18 and 35 years old who received the YFV17D yellow fever vaccine. CDR3: CASSYGPSLVKVETQYF. CDR3 nucleotide sequence: TGTGCCAGCAGTTACGGCCCCTCCCTGGTGAAGGTGGAGACCCAGTACTTC.